The 17 T cell receptor beta chains below were found in one sample sequenced in a study of HIV-infected patients and healthy controls. Antiretroviral therapy had run roughly three months, about 14 weeks, before follow-up blood collection. No cell fractionation was done, so the repertoire covers all unsorted peripheral blood T cells. Reverse transcription used about 500 ng RNA and constant-region primers for alpha and beta. Alpha and beta chain libraries were made separately by chain-specific third strand synthesis with multiplexing indices. From the 5' RACE reads, TCRdb called clonotypes with MiXCR, one entry per CDR3 protein. The repertoire includes roughly 9,800 distinct CDR3 sequences, less than 7% of them detected once, and 25% to 35% sits in the top ten. Specimen: blood, collected during antiretroviral therapy. All receptors derive from an adult with HIV infection. The donor label of this sample is uncertain.

This clonotype was recorded a few times. The chain carries TRBV7-2 and TRBJ2-5; a weak D match, TRBD1 (6 bases). Germline assignment: CDR1 SGHTA and CDR2 FQGNSA. The V end lost 4 bases, the J end lost 1 base, and 10 bases lay between the germline ends. The CDR3 is 14 amino acids. The CDR3 spells CASSSRTVQETQYF. CDR3 DNA sequence: TGTGCCAGCAGCTCACGGACAGTCCAAGAGACCCAGTACTTC.

This clonotype was picked up many times. The rearrangement uses TRBV4-2 and TRBJ2-3; TRBD2 is a possible D gene (6 bases). Germline V CDR1 and CDR2: LGHNA, YNFKEQ. The V end was cut by 2 bases, the J end by 4 bases, with 16 bases between. CDR3 length: 16 residues. CDR3 bases: TGTGCCAGCAGCCAACTCGGGAGCCTCGGGGCAGATACGCAGTATTTT. It translates to CASSQLGSLGADTQYF.

In its sample, this clonotype is medium-sized (0.01 to 0.1%). The chain has TRBV2 and TRBJ1-1, with D tentatively TRBD1 (5 bases). The CDR3 contains 17 residues. Germline CDR1 reads SNHLY; CDR2 reads FYNNEI. V lost 4 bases and J lost 0, with 18 bases in between. CDR3 nucleotides: TGTGCCAGCAGTGGGGTCCGATCCCAGACAGTGAACACTGAAGCTTTCTTT. It specifies CASSGVRSQTVNTEAFF.

This rearrangement joins TRBV20-1 to TRBJ2-7, with no clear D. CDR3 length equals 14 residues. Germline-derived CDR1 and CDR2 are DFQATT and SNEGSKA (reference sequence). The germline V and J ends were trimmed by 1 base and 3 bases, with 13 bases remaining between them. The CDR3: CSARGSLNNYEQYF. DNA for the CDR3: TGCAGTGCTAGAGGTTCACTCAATAACTACGAGCAGTACTTC.

The chain recombines TRBV12-3 or TRBV12-4 with TRBJ1-5; 9 bases map to TRBD1. CDR3 length: 15 residues. The V segment lost 6 bases and the J segment 4 bases; nucleotides outside the gene matches: 7. This CDR3 is CASSTGTGRNQPQHF. The DNA of the CDR3 is TGTGCCAGCAGCACTGGGACAGGGCGGAATCAGCCCCAGCATTTT.

This clonotype appeared many times. The chain combines TRBV7-2 with TRBJ1-3; D unresolved. With 1 base removed from V and 9 bases from J, the gap between germline ends came to 16 bases. Germline V gene sequence: CDR1 SGHTA, CDR2 FQGNSA. CDR3 size: 15 residues. The CDR3 is CASSLDAPPVGTIYF. Here the CDR3 DNA reads TGTGCCAGCAGCTTAGATGCCCCTCCAGTGGGCACCATATATTTT.

This clonotype was observed at least ten times. This sequence joins TRBV18 and TRBJ2-3, with TRBD2 identical over 7 bases. Germline CDR1 KGHSH, CDR2 LQKENI. This CDR3 spans 15 amino acids. After removal of 3 bases from V and 4 bases from J, the junction contained 7 bases not matched to a gene. The CDR3 DNA sequence: TGTGCCAGCTCACCGGGAGGGAGTAACGCAGATACGCAGTATTTT. Its protein product is CASSPGGSNADTQYF. The full variable domain, in which reference TRBV18 and TRBJ2-3 provide the parts outside the CDR3, is NAGVMQNPRHLVRRRGQEARLRCSPMKGHSHVYWYRQLPEEGLKFMVYLQKENIIDESGMPKERFSAEFPKEGPSILRIQQVVRGDSAAYFCASSPGGSNADTQYFGPGTRLTVL.

This clonotype was recorded a few times. The chain is built from TRBV6-1 and TRBJ1-5; unclear D gene. Trimming stripped 2 bases from V and 7 bases from J, with 9 bases between. The germline gives CDR1 MNHNS, CDR2 SASEGT. The CDR3 length is 13 residues. CDR3 bases: TGTGCCAGCAGTGAAATGCAAGGGCAGCCCCAGCATTTT. Amino acids: CASSEMQGQPQHF.

Many counts were recorded for this clonotype. The V gene is TRBV20-1, the J gene TRBJ2-2; no firm D call. Germline CDR1 is DFQATT and CDR2 is SNEGSKA (reference sequence). This CDR3 is built from 13 residues. Trimming shortened V by 1 base and J by 6 bases, and 9 bases separated the two germline ends. The CDR3 loop reads CSARVSGPGELFF. The DNA for the CDR3 is TGCAGTGCTAGAGTCTCCGGGCCCGGGGAGCTGTTTTTT.

This clonotype was counted ten times or more. V gene TRBV6-2 or TRBV6-3 combines with J gene TRBJ2-3; 9 nucleotides line up with TRBD1. Looked up from germline, CDR1 is MNHEY and CDR2 is SVGEGT. The CDR3 has 14 residues. J gave up 2 bases and V 4 bases, and 1 base lay outside the gene matches. In DNA form, the CDR3 reads TGTGCCAGCAGTTGGACAGGGGCCACAGATACGCAGTATTTT. Protein: CASSWTGATDTQYF.

This clonotype was seen many times. The J gene is TRBJ2-3, the V gene TRBV18; the D is unclear. V lost 2 bases and J lost 2, with 20 bases in between. The CDR3 is 18 amino acids. Looked up from germline, CDR1 is KGHSH and CDR2 is LQKENI. The CDR3 protein is CASSPTRGRKPDTDTQYF. CDR3 nucleotides: TGTGCCAGCTCACCAACTCGAGGACGAAAACCCGACACAGATACGCAGTATTTT.

This clonotype was recorded a few times. The V gene is TRBV6-5, the J gene TRBJ2-5; perhaps TRBD1 as D (7 bases). Trimming shortened V by 7 bases and J by 6 bases, and 21 bases separated the two germline ends. Germline V gene data show CDR1 as MNHEY and CDR2 as SVGAGI. This CDR3 has 15 residues. CDR3: CASTRTQGGEKTQYF. The DNA for the CDR3 is TGTGCCAGCACTCGGACCCAGGGGGGCGAGAAGACCCAGTACTTC.

This clonotype was counted many times. The chain employs TRBV27 and TRBJ1-5; tentative D call: TRBD1 (6 bases). The CDR3 sequence is 14 residues long. V shed 3 bases and J shed 9 bases, with 15 bases lying between them. CDR1 MNHEY and CDR2 SMNVEV come from the germline V gene (reference sequence). This CDR3 reads CASSLRQGLWPQHF. The CDR3 region has the DNA TGTGCCAGCAGTTTGCGGCAGGGGCTGTGGCCCCAGCATTTT.

This clonotype was observed a few times. This rearrangement joins TRBV7-2 to TRBJ1-1; D is unresolved. The CDR3 contains 11 residues. V dropped 3 bases and J dropped 11 bases, with 10 bases sitting between them. CDR1 and CDR2 (germline): SGHTA, FQGNSA. The CDR3 spells CASSLTVSAFF. The CDR3, as DNA: TGTGCCAGCAGCTTGACCGTTTCTGCTTTCTTT.

V usage is TRBV25-1 and J usage is TRBJ2-5; D might be TRBD1 (6 bases). Germline V lookup: CDR1 MGHDK, CDR2 SYGVNS. The CDR3 spans 15 residues. V lost 3 bases and J 1 base, leaving 12 bases between the germline ends. CDR3 residues: CASSERGTTQETQYF. The CDR3 DNA sequence: TGTGCCAGCAGTGAGAGGGGGACAACCCAAGAGACCCAGTACTTC.

This clonotype was counted at least ten times. The chain links TRBV10-3 to TRBJ2-7; D not certain. This CDR3 comprises 11 residues. The germline gives CDR1 ENHRY, CDR2 SYGVKD. V shed 3 bases and J shed 2 bases, with 2 bases lying between them. CDR3 sequence (DNA): TGTGCCATCAGTGACACCTACGAGCAGTACTTC. Translation: CAISDTYEQYF.

This clonotype was seen ten or more times. This chain links TRBV9 with TRBJ2-3; D gene uncertain. The CDR3 sequence is 12 residues long. Trimming cost V 0 bases and J 4 bases, with 3 bases left between them. The germline CDR1 and CDR2 sequences are SGDLS and YYNGEE. In DNA form, the CDR3 reads TGTGCCAGCAGCGTAGAGGCAGATACGCAGTATTTT. It yields the protein CASSVEADTQYF.